Listed below are T cell receptor beta chains from one sample, sequenced in a study of blood T cell repertoires in COVID-19. Produced via immunoSEQ multiplex PCR; TCRdb's table is partial and in-frame only. The top ten hold roughly 1.4% of the sample, which has 350,000 to 500,000 clones, over 75% seen once. Sequenced input: PBMCs or T cells enriched from blood (not recorded which). The receptors here all came from a young woman who had been exposed to COVID-19. Each CDR3 is given with its conserved first and last residue. A D gene is named only where the DNA matches it firmly. Clone size appears in some rows only: once, few, many, or a class for an expanded clone.

clone_size j_call d_call cdr3_length v_call cdr3_aa cdr3_nt
once TRBJ1-2 TRBD1 15 TRBV4-2 CASSPEQGGREGYTF TGTGCCAGCAGCCCAGAACAGGGGGGAAGGGAAGGCTACACCTTC
- TRBJ2-1 TRBD2 17 TRBV24-1 CATSERVASGRAQEQFF TGTGCCACCAGTGAGAGAGTGGCTAGCGGGAGGGCGCAGGAGCAGTTCTTC
- TRBJ1-2 - 12 TRBV30 CAWSVGRGGYTF TGTGCCTGGAGTGTAGGGCGGGGCGGCTACACCTTC
- TRBJ1-2 TRBD1 12 TRBV25-1 CATTGDPYGYTF TGTGCCACCACAGGGGACCCCTATGGCTACACCTTC
- TRBJ2-2 TRBD2 15 TRBV5-4 CASSLAGGDGGELFF TGTGCCAGCAGCTTGGCCGGGGGGGATGGCGGGGAGCTGTTTTTT
- TRBJ2-1 - 15 TRBV6-5 CASRLRESSYNEQFF TGTGCCAGCAGGCTTCGGGAGTCTTCCTACAATGAGCAGTTCTTC
once TRBJ1-2 TRBD1 13 TRBV12-3/TRBV12-4 CASSSTGIYGYTF TGTGCCAGCAGTTCGACAGGGATCTATGGCTACACCTTC
- TRBJ2-7 - 15 TRBV14 CASSLTGSQHYEQYF TGTGCCAGCAGCCTAACAGGGAGTCAACATTACGAGCAGTACTTC
- TRBJ1-2 TRBD1 16 TRBV7-2 CASSLAAQGADYGYTF TGTGCCAGCAGCTTAGCGGCGCAGGGGGCGGACTATGGCTACACCTTC
- TRBJ1-6 TRBD1 17 TRBV7-2 CASSLGRQGSPNSPLHF TGTGCCAGCAGCTTAGGGCGACAGGGCTCACCGAATTCACCCCTCCACTTT
- TRBJ2-7 TRBD2 14 TRBV7-8 CASSRGLAGVEQYF TGTGCCAGCAGCCGAGGACTAGCGGGAGTCGAGCAGTACTTC
- TRBJ2-5 TRBD1 12 TRBV3-1/TRBV3-2 CASRPEGATQYF TGTGCCAGCAGACCTGAGGGGGCGACCCAGTACTTC
- TRBJ2-5 - 14 TRBV29-1 CSASLGTAQETQYF TGCAGCGCTAGCCTGGGGACTGCCCAAGAGACCCAGTACTTC
- TRBJ1-5 TRBD1 15 TRBV7-2 CASSWTGTGNQPQHF TGTGCCAGCAGTTGGACAGGTACGGGCAATCAGCCCCAGCATTTT
- TRBJ1-6 TRBD1 15 TRBV28 CASKKPGTGASPLHF TGTGCCAGCAAGAAACCCGGGACAGGGGCTTCACCCCTCCACTTT
once TRBJ1-2 - 16 TRBV19 CASTEGWTALAYGYTF TGTGCCAGTACCGAGGGGTGGACAGCCCTAGCCTATGGCTACACCTTC